This T cell receptor beta chain originates from a study of blood T cell repertoires in COVID-19. For the study at large: Collection of acute and convalescent COVID-19 samples took place in the United States, Italy and Spain.

Authors' analysis steps: Cell counts per sample came from amplifying reference gene primers. Here immunoSEQ multiplex PCR was the method, and the copy in TCRdb shows in-frame clones only, minus some. V and J calls and clone size are as listed in that table; D and trimming were resolved from the DNA. The sample gives hundreds of thousands of clones, 88% of which show up once; 9.4% is in the top ten. The clonotype comes from a man younger than 35 with active or convalescent COVID-19. Source material: peripheral blood.

CDR3 sequence (DNA): TGTGCCAGCAGCTCAGACGGGGGCTATGGCTACACCTTC. Translation gives CASSSDGGYGYTF. The rearrangement joins TRBV7-9 to TRBJ1-2, with TRBD1 as a possible D gene (5 bases). The germline gives CDR1 SEHNR, CDR2 FQNEAQ (reference sequence). Trimming removed 4 bases at V and 4 bases at J, with 10 bases between. This CDR3 is built from 13 residues.